This record covers a single T cell receptor beta chain. Its specificity is unknown. Treatment in this sample: oral pan-JAK inhibitor, 5-10 mg twice daily. This record belongs to a study of CD8+ T cells in alopecia areata. The overall study: Each of the treated patients was given oral tofacitinib, 5 to 10 mg twice daily, for moderate-to-severe alopecia areata.

Study-wide results and caveats: Among the top 100, expanded CD8+ clones were significantly decreased by tofacitinib, as was scalp clonality. Persistence in scalp and blood during tofacitinib was observed for many expanded lesional clones. Lesional scalp displayed greater clonality than normal scalp, most notably in alopecia totalis/universalis.

cDNA reverse transcribed from extracted RNA served as the sequencing template. The repertoire was sequenced with immunoSEQ multiplex PCR; TCRdb's copy has only in-frame clones and lacks some. The sample carries 190,000 or so clones, around three fifths recorded once. Trimming stripped 3 bases from V and 4 bases from J, with 6 bases between. Germline V CDR1 and CDR2: GTSNPN, SVGIG (reference sequence). CDR3 length: 11 amino acids. This material consisted of CD8+ T cells sorted from blood, taken at week 24, from a patient treated with tofacitinib. The sequence derives from a human donor with alopecia areata. V gene TRBV30 combines with J gene TRBJ2-5, with D possibly matching TRBD1 (5 bases). CDR3 sequence reads: CAWRQGETQYF. The CDR3 DNA sequence: TGTGCCTGGAGGCAGGGAGAGACCCAGTACTTC.